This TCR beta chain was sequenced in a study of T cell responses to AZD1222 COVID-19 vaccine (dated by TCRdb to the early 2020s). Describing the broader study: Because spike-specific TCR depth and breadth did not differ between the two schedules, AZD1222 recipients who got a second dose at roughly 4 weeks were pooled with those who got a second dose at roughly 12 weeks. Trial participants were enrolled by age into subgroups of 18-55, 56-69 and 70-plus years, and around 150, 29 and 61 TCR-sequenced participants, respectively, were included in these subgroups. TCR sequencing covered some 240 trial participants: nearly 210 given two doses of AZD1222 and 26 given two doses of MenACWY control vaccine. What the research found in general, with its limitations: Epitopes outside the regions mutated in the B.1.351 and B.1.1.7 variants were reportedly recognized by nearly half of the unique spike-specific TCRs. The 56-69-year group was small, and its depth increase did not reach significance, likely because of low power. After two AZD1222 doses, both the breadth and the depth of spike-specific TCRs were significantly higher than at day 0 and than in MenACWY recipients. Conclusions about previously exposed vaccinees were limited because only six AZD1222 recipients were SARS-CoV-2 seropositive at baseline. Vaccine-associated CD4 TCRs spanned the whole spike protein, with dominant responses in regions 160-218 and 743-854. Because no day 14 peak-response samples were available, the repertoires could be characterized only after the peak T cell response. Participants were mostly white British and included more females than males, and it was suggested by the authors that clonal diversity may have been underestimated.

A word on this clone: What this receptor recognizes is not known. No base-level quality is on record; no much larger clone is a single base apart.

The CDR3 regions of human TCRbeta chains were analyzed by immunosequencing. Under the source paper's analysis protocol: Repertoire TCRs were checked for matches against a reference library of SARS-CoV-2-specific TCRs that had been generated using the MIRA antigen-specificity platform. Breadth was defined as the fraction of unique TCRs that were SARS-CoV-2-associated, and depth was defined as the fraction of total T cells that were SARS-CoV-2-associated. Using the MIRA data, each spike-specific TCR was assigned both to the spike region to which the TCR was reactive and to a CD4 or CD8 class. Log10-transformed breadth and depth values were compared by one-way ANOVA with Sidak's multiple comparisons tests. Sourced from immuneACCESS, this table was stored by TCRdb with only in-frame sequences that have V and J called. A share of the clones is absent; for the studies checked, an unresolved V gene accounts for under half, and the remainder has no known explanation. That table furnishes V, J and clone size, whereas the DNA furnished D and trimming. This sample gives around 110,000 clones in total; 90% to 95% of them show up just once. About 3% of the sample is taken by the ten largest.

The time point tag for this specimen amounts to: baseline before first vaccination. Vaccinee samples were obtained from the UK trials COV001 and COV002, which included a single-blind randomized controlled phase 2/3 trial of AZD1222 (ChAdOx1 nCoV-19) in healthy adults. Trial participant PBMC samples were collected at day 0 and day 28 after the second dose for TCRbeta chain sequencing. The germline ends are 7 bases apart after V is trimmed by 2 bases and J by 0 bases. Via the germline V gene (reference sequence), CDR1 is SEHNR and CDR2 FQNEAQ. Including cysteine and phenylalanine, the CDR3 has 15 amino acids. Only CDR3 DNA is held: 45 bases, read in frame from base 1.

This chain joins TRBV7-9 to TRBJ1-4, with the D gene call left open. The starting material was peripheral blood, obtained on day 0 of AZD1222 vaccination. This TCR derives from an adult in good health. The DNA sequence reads TGTGCCAGCAGCTTACCACTTGCAACTAATGAAAAACTGTTTTTT. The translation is CASSLPLATNEKLFF.